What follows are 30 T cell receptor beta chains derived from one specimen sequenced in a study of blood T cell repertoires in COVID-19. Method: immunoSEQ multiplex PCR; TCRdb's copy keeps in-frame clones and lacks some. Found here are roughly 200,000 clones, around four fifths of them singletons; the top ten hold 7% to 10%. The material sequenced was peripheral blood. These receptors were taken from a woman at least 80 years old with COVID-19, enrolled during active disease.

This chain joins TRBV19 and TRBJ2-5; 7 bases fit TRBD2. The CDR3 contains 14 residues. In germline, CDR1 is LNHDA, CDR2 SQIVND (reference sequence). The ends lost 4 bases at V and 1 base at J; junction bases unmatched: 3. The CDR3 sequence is CASSTRGVQETQYF. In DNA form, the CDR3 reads TGTGCCAGTAGTACACGGGGGGTCCAAGAGACCCAGTACTTC. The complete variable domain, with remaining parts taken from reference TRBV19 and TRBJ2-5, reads DGGITQSPKYLFRKEGQNVTLSCEQNLNHDAMYWYRQDPGQGLRLIYYSQIVNDFQKGDIAEGYSVSREKKESFPLTVTSAQKNPTAFYLCASSTRGVQETQYFGPGTRLLVL.

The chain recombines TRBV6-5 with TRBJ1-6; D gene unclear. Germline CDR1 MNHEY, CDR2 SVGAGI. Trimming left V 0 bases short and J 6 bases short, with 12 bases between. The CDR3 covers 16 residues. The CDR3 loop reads CASSYSPGRSNSPLHF. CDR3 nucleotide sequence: TGTGCCAGCAGTTACTCCCCGGGTAGGAGTAATTCACCCCTCCACTTT.

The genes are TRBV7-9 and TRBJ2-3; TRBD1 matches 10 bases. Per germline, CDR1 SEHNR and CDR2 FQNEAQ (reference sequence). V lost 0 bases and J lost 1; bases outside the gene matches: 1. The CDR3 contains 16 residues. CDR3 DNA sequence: TGTGCCAGCAGCTTAGCGACAGGGGGCCGCACAGATACGCAGTATTTT. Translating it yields CASSLATGGRTDTQYF.

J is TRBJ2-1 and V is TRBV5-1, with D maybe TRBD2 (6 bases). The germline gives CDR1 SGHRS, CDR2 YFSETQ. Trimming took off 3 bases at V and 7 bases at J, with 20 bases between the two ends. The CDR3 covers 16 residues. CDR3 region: CASSSGGTHGGNEQFF. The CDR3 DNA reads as TGCGCCAGCAGCTCCGGAGGGACCCACGGGGGTAATGAGCAGTTCTTC.

CDR3 sequence reads: CAISVGGPSNQPQHF. The DNA of the CDR3 is TGTGCCATCAGTGTAGGAGGGCCCAGCAATCAGCCCCAGCATTTT. The V and J genes are TRBV10-3 and TRBJ1-5; the D is unclear. CDR3 size: 15 residues. Trimming pared 4 bases from V and 1 base from J, leaving 11 bases between. In germline, CDR1 is ENHRY, CDR2 SYGVKD.

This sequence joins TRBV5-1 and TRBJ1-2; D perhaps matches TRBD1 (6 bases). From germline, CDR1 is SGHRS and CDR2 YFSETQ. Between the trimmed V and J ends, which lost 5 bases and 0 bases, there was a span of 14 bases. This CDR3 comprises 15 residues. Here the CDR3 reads CASRFLQGTNYGYTF. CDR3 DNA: TGCGCCAGCAGATTTCTCCAGGGGACTAACTATGGCTACACCTTC.

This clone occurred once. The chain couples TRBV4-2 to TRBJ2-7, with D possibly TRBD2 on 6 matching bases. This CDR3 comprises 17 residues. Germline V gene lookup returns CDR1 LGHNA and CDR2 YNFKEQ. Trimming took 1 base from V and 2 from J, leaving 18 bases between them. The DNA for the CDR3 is TGTGCCAGCAGCCAAGTCTACGCCGGGACTTCTACCTACGAGCAGTACTTC. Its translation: CASSQVYAGTSTYEQYF.

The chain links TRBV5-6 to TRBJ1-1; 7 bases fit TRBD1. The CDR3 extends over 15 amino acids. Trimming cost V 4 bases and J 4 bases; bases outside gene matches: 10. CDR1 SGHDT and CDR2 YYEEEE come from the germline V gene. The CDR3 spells CASSIEPGQPTEAFF. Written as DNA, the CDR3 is TGTGCCAGCAGCATCGAGCCGGGACAGCCCACTGAAGCTTTCTTT.

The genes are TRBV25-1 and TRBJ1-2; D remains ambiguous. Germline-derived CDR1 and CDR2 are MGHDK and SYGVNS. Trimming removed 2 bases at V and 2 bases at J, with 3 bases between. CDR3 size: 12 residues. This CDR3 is CASSEQNYGYTF. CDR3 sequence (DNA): TGTGCCAGCAGTGAACAGAACTATGGCTACACCTTC.

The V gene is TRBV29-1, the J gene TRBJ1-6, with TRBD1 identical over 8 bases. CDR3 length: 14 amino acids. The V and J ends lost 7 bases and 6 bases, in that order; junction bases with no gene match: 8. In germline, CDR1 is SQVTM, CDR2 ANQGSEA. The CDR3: CSGLDRAINSPLHF. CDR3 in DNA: TGCAGCGGACTGGACAGGGCGATTAATTCACCCCTCCACTTT.

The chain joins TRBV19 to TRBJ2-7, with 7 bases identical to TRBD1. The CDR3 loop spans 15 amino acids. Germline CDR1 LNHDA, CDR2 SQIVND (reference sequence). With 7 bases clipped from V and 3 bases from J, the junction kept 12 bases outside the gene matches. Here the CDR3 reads CASTKFRDSLYEQYF. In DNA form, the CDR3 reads TGTGCCAGTACCAAATTCCGGGACAGCCTCTACGAGCAGTACTTC.

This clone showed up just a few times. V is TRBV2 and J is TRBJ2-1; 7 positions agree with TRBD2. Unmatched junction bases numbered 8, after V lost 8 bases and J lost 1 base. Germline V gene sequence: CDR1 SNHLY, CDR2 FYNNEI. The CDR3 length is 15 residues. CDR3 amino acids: CASLLMGGSYNEQFF. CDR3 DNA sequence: TGTGCCAGCCTCCTGATGGGAGGGTCCTACAATGAGCAGTTCTTC.

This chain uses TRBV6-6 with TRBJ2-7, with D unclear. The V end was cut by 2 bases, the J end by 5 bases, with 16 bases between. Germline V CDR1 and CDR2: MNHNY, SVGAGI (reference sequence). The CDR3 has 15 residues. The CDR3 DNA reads TGTGCCAGCAGTTACCCTGCAAGCCAGGTAGACGAGCAGTACTTC. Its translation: CASSYPASQVDEQYF.

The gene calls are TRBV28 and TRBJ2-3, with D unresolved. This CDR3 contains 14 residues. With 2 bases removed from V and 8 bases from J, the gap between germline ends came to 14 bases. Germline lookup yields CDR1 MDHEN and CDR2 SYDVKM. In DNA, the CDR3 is TGTGCCAGCAGTTTAACGGGTTACTTAGGTACGCAGTATTTT. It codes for CASSLTGYLGTQYF.

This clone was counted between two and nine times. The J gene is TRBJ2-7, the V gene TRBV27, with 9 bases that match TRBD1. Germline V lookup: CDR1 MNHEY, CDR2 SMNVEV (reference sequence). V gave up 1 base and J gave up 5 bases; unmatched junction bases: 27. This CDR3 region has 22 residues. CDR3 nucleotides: TGTGCCAGCAGTTTATACCCCACTCTCTCTCGGGACAGGGAAAGAGAAAAAGACGAGCAGTACTTC. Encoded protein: CASSLYPTLSRDREREKDEQYF.

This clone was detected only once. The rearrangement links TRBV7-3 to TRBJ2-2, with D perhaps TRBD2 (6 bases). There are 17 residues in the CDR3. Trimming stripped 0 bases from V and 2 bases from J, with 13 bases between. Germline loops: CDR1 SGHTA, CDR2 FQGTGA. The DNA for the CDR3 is TGTGCCAGCAGCTTAACTTCCGGGACTCTCAACACCGGGGAGCTGTTTTTT. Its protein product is CASSLTSGTLNTGELFF.

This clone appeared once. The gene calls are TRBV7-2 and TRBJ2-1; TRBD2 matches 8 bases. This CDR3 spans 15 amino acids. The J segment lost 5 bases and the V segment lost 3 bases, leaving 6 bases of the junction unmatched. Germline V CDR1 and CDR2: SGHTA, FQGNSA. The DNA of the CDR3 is TGTGCCAGCAGCTTCTCGTGGACTAGCAACAATGAGCAGTTCTTC. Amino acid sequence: CASSFSWTSNNEQFF. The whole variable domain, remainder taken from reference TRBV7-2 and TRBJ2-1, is GAGVSQSPSNKVTEKGKDVELRCDPISGHTALYWYRQSLGQGLEFLIYFQGNSAPDKSGLPSDRFSAERTGGSVSTLTIQRTQQEDSAVYLCASSFSWTSNNEQFFGPGTRLTVL.

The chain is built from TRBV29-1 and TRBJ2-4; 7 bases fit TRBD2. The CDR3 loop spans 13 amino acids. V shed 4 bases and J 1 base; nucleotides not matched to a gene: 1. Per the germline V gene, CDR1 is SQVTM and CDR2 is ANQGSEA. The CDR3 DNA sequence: TGCAGCGTTGTCGGGGGGGCCAAAAACATTCAGTACTTC. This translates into CSVVGGAKNIQYF.

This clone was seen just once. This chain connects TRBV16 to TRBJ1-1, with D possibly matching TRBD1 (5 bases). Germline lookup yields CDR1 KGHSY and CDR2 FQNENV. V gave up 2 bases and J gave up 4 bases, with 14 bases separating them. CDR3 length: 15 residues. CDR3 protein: CASSQRTNLGTEAFF. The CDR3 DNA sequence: TGTGCCAGCAGCCAACGGACAAATCTTGGCACTGAAGCTTTCTTT.

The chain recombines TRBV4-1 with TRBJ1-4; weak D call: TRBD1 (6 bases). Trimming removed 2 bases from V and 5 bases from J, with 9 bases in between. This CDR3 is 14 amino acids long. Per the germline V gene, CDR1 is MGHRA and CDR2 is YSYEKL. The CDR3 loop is CASSQPGQNEKLFF. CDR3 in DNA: TGCGCCAGCAGCCAACCGGGACAAAATGAAAAACTGTTTTTT.

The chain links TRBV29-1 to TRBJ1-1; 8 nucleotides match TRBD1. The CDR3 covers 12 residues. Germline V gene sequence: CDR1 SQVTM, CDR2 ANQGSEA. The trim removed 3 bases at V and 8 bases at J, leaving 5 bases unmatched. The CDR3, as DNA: TGCAGCGTTGATGGGGACAGGTTCGAAGCTTTCTTT. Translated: CSVDGDRFEAFF.

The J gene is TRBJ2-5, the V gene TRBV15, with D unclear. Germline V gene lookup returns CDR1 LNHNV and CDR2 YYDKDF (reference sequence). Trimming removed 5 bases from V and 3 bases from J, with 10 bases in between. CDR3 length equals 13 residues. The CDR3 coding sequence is TGTGCCACCAGCGAGGAAAGAAAAGAGACCCAGTACTTC. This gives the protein CATSEERKETQYF.

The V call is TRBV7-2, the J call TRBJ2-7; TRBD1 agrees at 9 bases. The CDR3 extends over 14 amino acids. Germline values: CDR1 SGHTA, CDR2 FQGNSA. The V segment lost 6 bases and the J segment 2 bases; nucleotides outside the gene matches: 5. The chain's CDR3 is CASSFDRGTYEQYF. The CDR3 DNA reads TGTGCCAGCAGTTTCGACAGGGGGACCTACGAGCAGTACTTC. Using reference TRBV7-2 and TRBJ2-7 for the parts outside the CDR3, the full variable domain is GAGVSQSPSNKVTEKGKDVELRCDPISGHTALYWYRQSLGQGLEFLIYFQGNSAPDKSGLPSDRFSAERTGGSVSTLTIQRTQQEDSAVYLCASSFDRGTYEQYFGPGTRLTVT.

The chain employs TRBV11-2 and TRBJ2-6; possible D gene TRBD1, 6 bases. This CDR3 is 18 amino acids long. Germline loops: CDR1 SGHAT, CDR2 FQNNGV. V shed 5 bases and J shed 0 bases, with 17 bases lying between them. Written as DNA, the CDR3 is TGTGCCAGCAGCCCCAAACAGGGTGACCTCTCTGGGGCCAACGTCCTGACTTTC. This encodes CASSPKQGDLSGANVLTF.

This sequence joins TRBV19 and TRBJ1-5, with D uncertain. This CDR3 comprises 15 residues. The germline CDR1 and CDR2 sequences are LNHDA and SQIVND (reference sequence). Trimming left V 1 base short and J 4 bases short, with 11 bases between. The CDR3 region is CASSIAIAGNQPQHF. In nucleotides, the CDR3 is TGTGCCAGTAGTATAGCGATAGCGGGTAATCAGCCCCAGCATTTT.

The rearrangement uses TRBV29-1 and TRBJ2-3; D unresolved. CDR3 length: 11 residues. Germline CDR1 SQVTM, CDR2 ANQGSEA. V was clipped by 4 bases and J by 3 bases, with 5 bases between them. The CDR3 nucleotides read TGCAGCGTTGTTCGGACAGATACGCAGTATTTT. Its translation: CSVVRTDTQYF.

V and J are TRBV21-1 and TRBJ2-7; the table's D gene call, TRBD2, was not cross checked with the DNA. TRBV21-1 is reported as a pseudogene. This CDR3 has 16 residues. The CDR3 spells CASTLSPTCSSYEQYF. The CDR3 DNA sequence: TGTGCCAGCACACTCTCCCCGACTTGTAGCTCCTACGAGCAGTACTTC.

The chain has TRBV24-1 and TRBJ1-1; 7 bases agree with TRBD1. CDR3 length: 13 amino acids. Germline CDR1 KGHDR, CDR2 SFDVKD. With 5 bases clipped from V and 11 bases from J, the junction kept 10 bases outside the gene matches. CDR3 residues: CATSADGVRGAFF. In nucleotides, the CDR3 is TGTGCCACCAGTGCAGATGGGGTCAGGGGGGCTTTCTTT.

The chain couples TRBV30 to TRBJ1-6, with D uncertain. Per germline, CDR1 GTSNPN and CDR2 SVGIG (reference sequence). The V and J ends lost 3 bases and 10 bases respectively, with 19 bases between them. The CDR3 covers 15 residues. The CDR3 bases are TGTGCCTGGAGGGCCGATCTGGTTCTTAGCTCACCCCTCCACTTT. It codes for CAWRADLVLSSPLHF.

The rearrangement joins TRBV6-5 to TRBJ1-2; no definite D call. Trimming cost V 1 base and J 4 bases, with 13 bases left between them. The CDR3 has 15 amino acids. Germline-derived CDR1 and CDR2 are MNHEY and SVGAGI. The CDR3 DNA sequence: TGTGCCAGCAGTTACTTCGGCCCGGCAGGCTATGGCTACACCTTC. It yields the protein CASSYFGPAGYGYTF.